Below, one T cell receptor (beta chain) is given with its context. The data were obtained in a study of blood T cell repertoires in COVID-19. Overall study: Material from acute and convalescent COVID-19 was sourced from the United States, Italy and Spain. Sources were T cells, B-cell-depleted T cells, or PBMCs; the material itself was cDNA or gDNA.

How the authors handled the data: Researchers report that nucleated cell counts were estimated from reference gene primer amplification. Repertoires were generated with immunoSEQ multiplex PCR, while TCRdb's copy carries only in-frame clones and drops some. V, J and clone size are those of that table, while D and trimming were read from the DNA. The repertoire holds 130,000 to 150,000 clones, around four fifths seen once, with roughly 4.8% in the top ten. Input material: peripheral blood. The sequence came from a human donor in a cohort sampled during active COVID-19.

Written as DNA, the CDR3 is TGTGCCAGCAGCCGTGCCTCAGGGGGTGTCTATAATTCACCCCTCCACTTT. Translating it yields CASSRASGGVYNSPLHF. The gene calls are TRBV3-1 (or the pseudogene TRBV3-2) and TRBJ1-6, with 7 bases that match TRBD1. Germline V gene sequence: CDR1 LGHDT, CDR2 YNNKEL (reference sequence). This CDR3 is built from 17 residues. Losses at the gene ends were 4 bases for V and 3 bases for J; bases not matched to a gene: 9.